This is a list of T cell receptor beta chains from one sample in a study of T cells in Graves' hyperthyroidism and ophthalmopathy. Each CDR3 protein gets one entry after TCRdb re-called the multiplex PCR reads with MiXCR. Counted here are 220,000 or so distinct CDR3 sequences, roughly 15% occurring once; the ten biggest clones make up around 30%. Sequencing input: blood. These receptors all come from a woman under 30 with Graves' ophthalmopathy. CDR3s include the opening cysteine and the closing phenylalanine or tryptophan. Fields, in order: V gene, clone size, D gene, J gene, CDR3 protein, CDR3 DNA. D genes are given only for firm matches. Rows may omit the clone size; those that give it use once, few, many or a size class.

TRBV20-1	few	.	TRBJ2-7	CSAVRQVRSGEQYF	TGCAGTGCTGTTCGACAGGTACGGTCTGGGGAGCAGTACTTC
TRBV28	many	.	TRBJ2-7	CASRSGNDEQYF	TGTGCCAGCAGGTCGGGAAACGACGAGCAGTACTTC
TRBV6-2/TRBV6-3	many	.	TRBJ2-5	CASSYPRVWETQYF	TGTGCCAGCAGTTACCCCAGGGTTTGGGAGACCCAGTACTTC
TRBV4-1	many	TRBD2	TRBJ2-1	CASSPTSGTYNEQFF	TGCGCCAGCAGCCCGACTAGCGGGACTTACAATGAGCAGTTCTTC
TRBV18	many	TRBD2	TRBJ2-1	CASSMRRTGGHNEQFF	TGTGCCAGCTCAATGCGTCGAACGGGAGGACACAATGAGCAGTTCTTC
TRBV28	many	TRBD1	TRBJ2-7	CASSLLGQGTYEQYF	TGTGCCAGCAGTTTGCTTGGACAGGGGACCTACGAGCAGTACTTC
TRBV7-9	few	TRBD1	TRBJ2-1	CASSPQGAPGNEQFF	TGTGCCAGCAGCCCCCAGGGGGCGCCGGGGAATGAGCAGTTCTTC
TRBV7-9	many	TRBD1	TRBJ1-4	CASSLDRGLDEKLFF	TGTGCCAGCAGCTTGGACAGGGGTTTGGATGAAAAACTGTTTTTT
TRBV28	many	.	TRBJ1-2	CASISRGSRRYGYTF	TGTGCCAGCATTAGCCGGGGGTCGAGGAGGTATGGCTACACCTTC
TRBV9	many	TRBD2	TRBJ2-1	CASSVALAGAGWYNEQFF	TGTGCCAGCAGCGTAGCACTAGCGGGAGCCGGATGGTACAATGAGCAGTTCTTC
TRBV27	many	.	TRBJ1-1	CASSPLSLGTEAFF	TGTGCCAGCAGTCCCCTCAGTCTGGGCACTGAAGCTTTCTTT
TRBV20-1	many	.	TRBJ2-2	CSASSLAYTGELFF	TGCAGTGCTAGCTCGTTAGCGTACACCGGGGAGCTGTTTTTT
TRBV7-9	.	.	TRBJ2-2	CASSLAGVRYGELFF	TGTGCCAGCAGCTTAGCGGGAGTACGGTACGGGGAGCTGTTTTTT
TRBV20-1	.	.	TRBJ2-3	CSARSHSVSTDTQYF	TGCAGTGCTCGGTCCCATAGCGTGAGCACAGATACGCAGTATTTT
TRBV5-1	.	.	TRBJ1-3	CASSLAGISGNTIYF	TGCGCCAGCAGCTTGGCGGGGATCTCTGGAAACACCATATATTTT
TRBV20-1	many	TRBD1	TRBJ1-4	CSSLQNRGSEKLFF	TGCAGTAGTCTCCAGAACAGGGGTTCCGAAAAACTGTTTTTT
TRBV30	many	.	TRBJ1-1	CAWSGWGVGTEAFF	TGTGCCTGGAGTGGATGGGGGGTCGGGACTGAAGCTTTCTTT
TRBV28	many	TRBD1	TRBJ2-7	CASSLLSGGTYEQYF	TGTGCCAGCAGTTTATTGTCAGGGGGCACCTACGAGCAGTACTTC
TRBV10-3	many	.	TRBJ1-1	CATEQGAYTEAFF	TGTGCCACAGAACAGGGAGCATACACTGAAGCTTTCTTT
TRBV11-2	.	TRBD1	TRBJ1-1	CASSPRAGTGLRAFF	TGTGCCAGCAGCCCCCGGGCTGGGACAGGGTTACGAGCTTTCTTT
TRBV10-3	many	.	TRBJ1-1	CAISESVLLGTEAFF	TGTGCCATCAGTGAGTCTGTCCTCTTGGGAACTGAAGCTTTCTTT
TRBV10-3	many	.	TRBJ1-1	CAISVLGGTEAFF	TGTGCCATCAGTGTTCTGGGTGGCACTGAAGCTTTCTTT
TRBV15	many	TRBD1	TRBJ1-1	CATSNVTGGCAFF	TGTGCCACCAGCAACGTTACAGGGGGCTGCGCTTTCTTT
TRBV11-2	many	.	TRBJ1-4	CASSLHSGANEKLFF	TGTGCCAGCAGCTTACATTCAGGAGCTAATGAAAAACTGTTTTTT
TRBV18	many	.	TRBJ1-1	CASSPHDVGQGNTEAFF	TGTGCCAGCTCACCACATGATGTTGGGCAGGGGAACACTGAAGCTTTCTTT
TRBV20-1	many	.	TRBJ2-5	CSASGRRETQYF	TGCAGTGCTAGTGGTCGGCGGGAGACCCAGTACTTC
TRBV12-3/TRBV12-4	many	.	TRBJ1-5	CASSYRINQPQHF	TGTGCCAGCAGTTATCGCATCAATCAGCCCCAGCATTTT
TRBV20-1	many	.	TRBJ2-7	CSARLRDEQYF	TGCAGTGCTAGGTTAAGGGATGAGCAGTACTTC
TRBV27	many	.	TRBJ2-1	CASSHRTNNEQFF	TGTGCCAGCAGCCACCGTACGAACAATGAGCAGTTCTTC
TRBV28	many	TRBD1	TRBJ1-2	CASISGTGINGYTF	TGTGCCAGTATATCCGGGACAGGGATTAATGGCTACACCTTC
TRBV6-5	many	.	TRBJ2-1	CASSYSIVGRTIYNEQFF	TGTGCCAGCAGTTACAGTATCGTAGGGAGGACCATTTACAATGAGCAGTTCTTC
TRBV6-1	few	.	TRBJ1-1	CASSTEVGTEAFF	TGTGCCAGCAGTACCGAAGTCGGCACTGAAGCTTTCTTT
TRBV5-1	many	.	TRBJ2-1	CASSFRALSLYNEQFF	TGCGCCAGCAGCTTCCGGGCCCTCTCACTCTACAATGAGCAGTTCTTC
TRBV19	many	TRBD2	TRBJ2-1	CASSIDRRTGNRLAGYNEQFF	TGTGCCAGTAGTATAGATCGAAGGACAGGCAACCGACTAGCGGGTTACAATGAGCAGTTCTTC
TRBV19	few	.	TRBJ1-2	CASTPGTPANYGYTF	TGTGCCAGTACCCCAGGGACACCGGCTAACTATGGCTACACCTTC
TRBV20-1	few	TRBD1	TRBJ2-6	CSAGGTGIGGANVLTF	TGCAGTGCCGGCGGGACAGGGATCGGTGGGGCCAACGTCCTGACTTTC
TRBV20-1	many	.	TRBJ2-7	CSAREEGYEQYF	TGCAGTGCTAGAGAGGAGGGATACGAGCAGTACTTC
TRBV5-6	few	.	TRBJ2-7	CASSLAGLLSYEQYF	TGTGCCAGCAGCTTGGCTGGACTACTCTCCTACGAGCAGTACTTC
TRBV7-8	many	.	TRBJ2-5	CASSSTAGQETQYF	TGTGCCAGCAGCTCGACAGCGGGCCAAGAGACCCAGTACTTC
TRBV6-4	.	.	TRBJ1-4	CASSERFRTAPSATNEKLFF	TGTGCCAGCAGTGAAAGATTCCGGACAGCTCCTTCGGCAACTAATGAAAAACTGTTTTTT
TRBV5-1	.	TRBD1	TRBJ1-2	CASSLEGQKSYGYTF	TGCGCCAGCAGCTTGGAGGGACAGAAAAGTTATGGCTACACCTTC